The 21 T cell receptor beta chains below come from one sample, sequenced in a study of beta chain features in type 1 diabetes. Study-wide points: There was a moderate but significant shortening of TCRB CDR3s in all four CD4+ subsets of Type 1 diabetes patients.

Antigens for these TCRs are unknown. cDNA synthesis used the whole RNA isolate, giving expressed TCRB sequences. Assay used: immunoSEQ multiplex PCR; TCRdb lists only in-frame clones, some missing. The top ten hold approximately 0.5% of the sample, which has over 90,000 clones, under 30% seen once. The source material was central memory CD4+ T cells from blood. These receptors were taken from a woman between 18 and 29 years old with type 1 diabetes.

This clone was counted only a few times. The J gene is TRBJ1-1, the V gene TRBV7-6; D might be TRBD1 (6 bases). CDR1 and CDR2 from the germline V gene are SGHVS and FNYEAQ. This CDR3 region has 14 residues. Trimming pared 1 base from V and 1 base from J, leaving 7 bases between. The CDR3 nucleotides read TGTGCCAGCAGCTTAGGACAGGCGAACACTGAAGCTTTCTTT. Protein sequence: CASSLGQANTEAFF. Combining the CDR3 with reference TRBV7-6 and TRBJ1-1 gives the whole variable domain GAGVSQSPRYKVTKRGQDVALRCDPISGHVSLYWYRQALGQGPEFLTYFNYEAQQDKSGLPNDRFSAERPEGSISTLTIQRTEQRDSAMYRCASSLGQANTEAFFGQGTRLTVV.

The V and J genes are TRBV7-9 and TRBJ2-3, with D tentatively TRBD2 (6 bases). CDR1 is SEHNR and CDR2 is FQNEAQ in the germline V gene (reference sequence). The CDR3 contains 17 residues. V dropped 2 bases and J dropped 0 bases, with 15 bases sitting between them. The CDR3 loop reads CASSLPLGGSSTDTQYF. The CDR3 DNA follows: TGTGCCAGCAGCTTACCCCTCGGGGGTTCAAGCACAGATACGCAGTATTTT.

This clone showed up just once. This chain connects TRBV5-5 to TRBJ1-2; tentative D call: TRBD1 (6 bases). Germline V gives CDR1 SGHKS, CDR2 YYEKEE (reference sequence). The V and J ends lost 3 bases and 4 bases respectively, with 19 bases between them. The CDR3 has 16 residues. CDR3 region: CASSSNVQGVLYGYTF. The DNA of the CDR3 is TGTGCCAGCAGCTCGAACGTACAGGGAGTTCTCTATGGCTACACCTTC.

In its sample, this clone was seen once. J is TRBJ2-7 and V is TRBV5-5; TRBD2 is a possible D gene (5 bases). This CDR3 has 13 amino acids. V dropped 4 bases and J dropped 9 bases, with 17 bases sitting between them. Germline assignment: CDR1 SGHKS and CDR2 YYEKEE (reference sequence). CDR3 coding DNA: TGTGCCAGCAGCCCCTCAACTAGTACCGGGCAGTACTTC. Its protein product is CASSPSTSTGQYF. The whole variable domain, remainder taken from reference TRBV5-5 and TRBJ2-7, is DAGVTQSPTHLIKTRGQQVTLRCSPISGHKSVSWYQQVLGQGPQFIFQYYEKEERGRGNFPDRFSARQFPNYSSELNVNALLLGDSALYLCASSPSTSTGQYFGPGTRLTVT.

This chain uses TRBV9 with TRBJ1-1; 10 nucleotides align to TRBD1. The CDR3 is made up of 12 amino acids. CDR1 SGDLS and CDR2 YYNGEE come from the germline V gene. The V segment lost 3 bases and the J segment 10 bases; nucleotides outside the gene matches: 3. Written as DNA, the CDR3 is TGTGCCAGCAGCGAGACAGGGGGCAGAGCTTTCTTT. Its translation is CASSETGGRAFF.

This clone was counted once. This rearrangement joins TRBV10-3 to TRBJ1-1; 7 bases align to TRBD1. Germline CDR1 ENHRY, CDR2 SYGVKD. The CDR3 extends over 13 amino acids. The V gene end was trimmed by 8 bases and the J gene end by 1 base; junction bases not matched to a gene: 4. Here the CDR3 reads CAIRRDRNTEAFF. CDR3 coding DNA: TGTGCCATCCGTCGGGACAGGAACACTGAAGCTTTCTTT.

This sequence joins TRBV15 and TRBJ2-3; no definite D call. Trimming cost V 0 bases and J 5 bases, with 6 bases left between them. Germline CDR1 reads LNHNV; CDR2 reads YYDKDF (reference sequence). This CDR3 is 13 amino acids long. The CDR3 sequence is CATSRDSGDTQYF. The DNA for the CDR3 is TGTGCCACCAGCAGAGATTCAGGAGATACGCAGTATTTT.

J is TRBJ2-1 and V is TRBV5-6; TRBD1 aligns across 12 bases. This CDR3 has 15 amino acids. In germline, CDR1 is SGHDT, CDR2 YYEEEE. V gave up 0 bases and J gave up 9 bases; unmatched junction bases: 4. CDR3 residues: CASSLVGQGAREQFF. CDR3 DNA: TGTGCCAGCAGCTTGGTGGGACAGGGGGCCCGTGAGCAGTTCTTC.

The sample holds many counts of this clone. V gene TRBV7-2 combines with J gene TRBJ1-1, with D unresolved. V shed 2 bases and J shed 5 bases, with 15 bases lying between them. The CDR3 length is 15 residues. Looked up from germline, CDR1 is SGHTA and CDR2 is FQGNSA. The CDR3 sequence is CASSLNRGLGTEAFF. Here the CDR3 DNA reads TGTGCCAGCAGCTTAAATCGGGGATTAGGGACTGAAGCTTTCTTT.

This clone showed up just a few times. V usage is TRBV6-1 and J usage is TRBJ2-2, with D uncertain. Per germline, CDR1 MNHNS and CDR2 SASEGT. The CDR3 loop spans 13 amino acids. Trimming took 0 bases from V and 6 from J, leaving 5 bases between them. CDR3 region: CASSEAGPGELFF. The CDR3, as DNA: TGTGCCAGCAGTGAAGCTGGGCCCGGGGAGCTGTTTTTT.

This clone was picked up a small number of times. The chain is built from TRBV5-1 and TRBJ1-2, with D unclear. The CDR3 extends over 14 amino acids. The V end was cut by 4 bases, the J end by 7 bases, with 17 bases between. Germline V lookup: CDR1 SGHRS, CDR2 YFSETQ. CDR3 nucleotide sequence: TGCGCCAGCAGCCCCCAAGGTGGAGGAAGTGGCTACACCTTC. Translated, it gives CASSPQGGGSGYTF.

The gene calls are TRBV5-1 and TRBJ2-2; 7 bases line up with TRBD2. The CDR3 has 15 amino acids. Trimming took 4 bases from V and 0 from J; bases not matched to a gene: 3. Germline CDR1 and CDR2: SGHRS and YFSETQ. The CDR3 DNA reads as TGCGCCAGCAGCCTGCTAGCGGCGAACACCGGGGAGCTGTTTTTT. Translation: CASSLLAANTGELFF.

The genes are TRBV5-1 and TRBJ1-5; 9 nucleotides line up with TRBD1. Germline assignment: CDR1 SGHRS and CDR2 YFSETQ. This CDR3 has 15 amino acids. V lost 5 bases, J lost 7 bases, and 10 bases stayed unmatched. CDR3 region: CASRPGQGFGQPQHF. DNA for the CDR3: TGCGCCAGCAGACCGGGACAGGGATTCGGACAGCCCCAGCATTTT.

J is TRBJ2-7 and V is TRBV5-1, with TRBD2 matching 9 bases. Unmatched junction bases numbered 10, after V lost 4 bases and J lost 5 bases. Germline V gene lookup returns CDR1 SGHRS and CDR2 YFSETQ. The CDR3 covers 15 residues. The CDR3 DNA reads TGCGCCAGCAGCCCCACTAGCGGGTTTGTCAACGAGCAGTACTTC. Its protein is CASSPTSGFVNEQYF.

The chain carries TRBV29-1 and TRBJ1-1; D is unclear. The CDR3 is 12 residues long. The V and J ends lost 3 bases and 12 bases respectively, with 17 bases between them. Germline assignment: CDR1 SQVTM and CDR2 ANQGSEA. This chain's CDR3 is CSVEASGGGSFF. The DNA of the CDR3 is TGCAGCGTTGAGGCCTCAGGAGGAGGTTCTTTCTTT.

The rearrangement joins TRBV7-3 to TRBJ2-1, with 8 bases aligning to TRBD1. The CDR3 covers 14 residues. With V trimmed by 4 bases and J by 9 bases, 8 bases remained unmatched. Germline V gives CDR1 SGHTA, CDR2 FQGTGA. Here the CDR3 reads CASSSGQGTSEQFF. The CDR3 coding sequence is TGTGCCAGCAGCTCCGGACAGGGAACAAGTGAGCAGTTCTTC.

This clone was recorded a few times. V usage is TRBV25-1 and J usage is TRBJ2-5, with D perhaps TRBD1 (5 bases). CDR3 length: 15 amino acids. Trimming pared 4 bases from V and 1 base from J, leaving 13 bases between. Germline CDR1 MGHDK, CDR2 SYGVNS. The CDR3 spells CASSGYTTVQETQYF. Here the CDR3 DNA reads TGTGCCAGCAGTGGGTACACGACAGTCCAAGAGACCCAGTACTTC.

This clone was detected only a few times. The CDR3 here is CARDRGPIGTEAFF. As DNA, the CDR3 is TGTGCCAGGGACAGGGGCCCCATTGGGACTGAAGCTTTCTTT. The J gene is TRBJ1-1, the V gene TRBV21-1; the listed D gene, TRBD1, was not tested against the DNA. TRBV21-1 is labeled a pseudogene. This CDR3 contains 14 residues.

This clone was counted between two and nine times. V is TRBV10-3 and J is TRBJ1-2; no firm D call. Germline CDR1 is ENHRY and CDR2 is SYGVKD. This CDR3 has 14 residues. Trimming took 7 bases from V and 6 from J, leaving 18 bases between them. The CDR3 is CAITESPGSHGYTF. CDR3 nucleotides: TGTGCCATCACAGAGTCCCCGGGGAGCCATGGCTACACCTTC.

This clone has just a few counts. V usage is TRBV5-6 and J usage is TRBJ2-2; 8 nucleotides match TRBD1. The length of the CDR3 is 16 residues. Germline-derived CDR1 and CDR2 are SGHDT and YYEEEE. V trimming: 2 bases; J trimming: 0 bases; junction bases outside the gene matches: 3. DNA of the CDR3: TGTGCCAGCAGCTTCCGGACAGGGACGAACACCGGGGAGCTGTTTTTT. Amino acids: CASSFRTGTNTGELFF.

This chain uses TRBV30 with TRBJ1-1; no clear D gene. CDR3 length: 13 amino acids. Trimming left V 0 bases short and J 2 bases short, with 7 bases between. Per germline, CDR1 GTSNPN and CDR2 SVGIG (reference sequence). The CDR3: CAWSVQLNTEAFF. CDR3 DNA: TGTGCCTGGAGTGTGCAGTTAAACACTGAAGCTTTCTTT. Full variable domain (remainder filled in from reference TRBV30 and TRBJ1-1): SQTIHQWPATLVQPVGSPLSLECTVEGTSNPNLYWYRQAAGRGLQLLFYSVGIGQISSEVPQNLSASRPQDRQFILSSKKLLLSDSGFYLCAWSVQLNTEAFFGQGTRLTVV.